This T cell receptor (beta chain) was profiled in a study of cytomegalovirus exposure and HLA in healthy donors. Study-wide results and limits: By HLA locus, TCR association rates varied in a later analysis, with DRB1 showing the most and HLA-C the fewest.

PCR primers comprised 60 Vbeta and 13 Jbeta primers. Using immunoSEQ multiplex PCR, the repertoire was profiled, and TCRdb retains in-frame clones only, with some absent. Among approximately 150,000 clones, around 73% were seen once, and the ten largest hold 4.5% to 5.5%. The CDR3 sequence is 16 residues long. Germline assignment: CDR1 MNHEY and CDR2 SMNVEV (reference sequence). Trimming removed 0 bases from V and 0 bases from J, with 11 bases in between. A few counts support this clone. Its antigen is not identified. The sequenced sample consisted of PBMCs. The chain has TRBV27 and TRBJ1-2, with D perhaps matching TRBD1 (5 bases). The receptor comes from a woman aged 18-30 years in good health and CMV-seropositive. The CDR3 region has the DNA TGTGCCAGCAGTTTATCCCCCTCGACAGCTAACTATGGCTACACCTTC. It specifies CASSLSPSTANYGYTF.